Listed below are T cell receptor beta chains from one sample, sequenced in a study of blood T cell repertoires in COVID-19. The method was immunoSEQ multiplex PCR; TCRdb's version includes in-frame clones alone and lacks a portion of them. The sample lists 150,000 to 200,000 clones, just under 90% occurring once. Material: peripheral blood. Source of these receptors: a man between 18 and 29 years old with active or convalescent COVID-19. Each CDR3 is given with its conserved first and last residue. The D gene is left open where the match is weak. Clone size is not always given. Where it is, it says once, few, many or a class for expanded clones.

>NA|TRBV7-2|TRBJ1-2|NA|14
CASSYVSPVPGYTF
TGTGCCAGCAGCTACGTTTCCCCAGTACCTGGCTACACCTTC
>NA|TRBV19|TRBJ1-2|NA|13
CASQFRAVYGYTF
TGTGCCAGTCAATTCAGGGCAGTCTATGGCTACACCTTC
>NA|TRBV28|TRBJ1-1|NA|11
CASSSRGRAFF
TGTGCCAGCAGTTCCCGAGGGCGCGCTTTCTTT
>TRBD1|TRBV2|TRBJ1-5|NA|16
CASRDRGFLGNQPQHF
TGTGCCAGCAGAGACAGGGGATTCTTAGGCAATCAGCCCCAGCATTTT
>NA|TRBV4-1|TRBJ2-2|NA|17
CASSQVRRDIGTGELFF
TGCGCCAGCAGCCAAGTTCGCAGGGATATAGGCACCGGGGAGCTGTTTTTT
>NA|TRBV11-1|TRBJ2-7|NA|15
CASSLIGRGNYEQYF
TGTGCCAGCAGCCTGATAGGCCGGGGGAACTACGAGCAGTACTTC
>NA|TRBV11-3|TRBJ2-7|NA|14
CASSLAGVTYEQYF
TGTGCCAGCAGCTTAGCAGGGGTCACCTACGAGCAGTACTTC
>NA|TRBV5-1|TRBJ2-1|once|15
CASRPLSAGYNEQFF
TGCGCCAGCAGGCCTCTCAGCGCTGGCTACAATGAGCAGTTCTTC
>TRBD1|TRBV7-3|TRBJ2-3|NA|15
CASSIGTGGADTQYF
TGTGCCAGCAGCATTGGGACAGGGGGTGCAGATACGCAGTATTTT
>NA|TRBV4-3|TRBJ2-7|NA|16
CASSQDVQTSSYEQYF
TGCGCCAGCAGCCAAGATGTACAGACCAGCTCCTACGAGCAGTACTTC
>NA|TRBV9|TRBJ1-1|few|13
CASSVTQNTEAFF
TGTGCCAGCAGCGTTACACAGAACACTGAAGCTTTCTTT
>NA|TRBV24-1|TRBJ2-3|few|17
CATSDRGASEDTDTQYF
TGTGCCACCAGTGATCGGGGGGCTAGCGAGGACACAGATACGCAGTATTTT
>NA|TRBV10-2|TRBJ1-2|few|11
CASSDSYGYTF
TGCGCCAGCAGTGACAGCTATGGCTACACCTTC
>TRBD2|TRBV2|TRBJ2-1|NA|16
CASRGLAGTTYNEQFF
TGTGCCAGCAGGGGACTAGCGGGAACTACCTACAATGAGCAGTTCTTC
>TRBD1|TRBV18|TRBJ2-1|NA|17
CASSEGTGGLAVFEQFF
TGTGCCAGCTCAGAGGGGACAGGGGGCCTTGCCGTTTTCGAGCAGTTCTTC
>TRBD2|TRBV5-4|TRBJ2-5|NA|14
CASSWAGGRETQYF
TGTGCCAGCAGCTGGGCGGGAGGTCGAGAGACCCAGTACTTC
>NA|TRBV5-1|TRBJ1-6|NA|15
CASSPDPGGGSPLHF
TGCGCCAGCAGCCCGGATCCGGGTGGTGGTTCACCCCTCCACTTT
>TRBD2|TRBV7-2|TRBJ2-1|NA|15
CASSPRTSGYNEQFF
TGTGCCAGCAGCCCAAGGACTAGCGGATACAATGAGCAGTTCTTC
>NA|TRBV6-5|TRBJ1-1|NA|16
CASSLGFGQLNTEAFF
TGTGCCAGCAGTTTAGGCTTTGGACAGCTGAACACTGAAGCTTTCTTT
>NA|TRBV21-1|TRBJ1-5|NA|15
CASSKAERSNQPQHF
TGTGCCAGCAGCAAAGCGGAGAGAAGCAATCAGCCCCAGCATTTT
>NA|TRBV11-3|TRBJ1-6|NA|16
CASSLEGSSYNSPLHF
TGTGCCAGCAGCTTAGAGGGGAGCTCCTATAATTCACCCCTCCACTTT
>TRBD2|TRBV5-1|TRBJ2-5|NA|17
CATARGTSGFAQETQYF
TGCGCCACCGCGAGGGGGACTAGCGGATTTGCCCAAGAGACCCAGTACTTC
>TRBD1|TRBV12-3/TRBV12-4|TRBJ1-1|NA|13
CASSHRGDTEAFF
TGTGCCAGCAGTCACAGGGGAGACACTGAAGCTTTCTTT
>NA|TRBV19|TRBJ1-2|once|15
CASSIAPAGIRGYTF
TGTGCCAGTAGTATAGCACCCGCAGGGATCCGCGGCTACACCTTC
>NA|TRBV10-3|TRBJ2-3|NA|13
CAIMARDSDTQYF
TGTGCCATCATGGCCAGGGACTCAGATACGCAGTATTTT
>NA|TRBV24-1|TRBJ1-2|once|13
CATSDSESYGYTF
TGTGCCACCAGTGATTCCGAGAGCTATGGCTACACCTTC
>NA|TRBV6-2/TRBV6-3|TRBJ2-1|NA|15
CASSYVGGRNNEQFF
TGTGCCAGCAGTTACGTCGGGGGACGGAACAATGAGCAGTTCTTC
>TRBD1|TRBV15|TRBJ2-7|once|16
CATSRAAGTGQGEQYF
TGTGCCACCAGCAGAGCCGCCGGGACAGGGCAGGGCGAGCAGTACTTC
>NA|TRBV30|TRBJ1-2|NA|15
CAWSGVSLGSYGYTF
TGTGCCTGGAGTGGGGTATCGTTAGGGAGCTATGGCTACACCTTC